This T cell receptor (beta chain) originates from a study of identical twins. Via MiXCR, TCRdb re-called the 5' RACE reads, giving one row per CDR3 protein. The sample holds 430,000 or so distinct CDR3 sequences, 20% to 30% seen once. This clonotype has at least ten counts. V was pared by 0 bases and J by 2 bases, with 9 bases between. This CDR3 comprises 15 residues. Per the germline V gene, CDR1 is SGHRS and CDR2 is YFSETQ. This sample was shared with a second study, whose subject was T cells expressing NK-cell markers.

The chain couples TRBV5-1 to TRBJ1-5; D is uncertain. The sequencing input was CD4+ T cells sorted from blood. This TCR was recovered from a woman between 18 and 29 years old in good health. CDR3 coding DNA: TGCGCCAGCAGCTTGGAAGGGAAGGGCAATCAGCCCCAGCATTTT. Protein sequence: CASSLEGKGNQPQHF. Supplemented by reference TRBV5-1 and TRBJ1-5, the full variable domain reads KAGVTQTPRYLIKTRGQQVTLSCSPISGHRSVSWYQQTPGQGLQFLFEYFSETQRNKGNFPGRFSGRQFSNSRSEMNVSTLELGDSALYLCASSLEGKGNQPQHFGDGTRLSIL.